This T cell receptor beta chain came from a study of identical twins. The CDR3 loop spans 15 amino acids. V shed 5 bases and J 0 bases; nucleotides not matched to a gene: 7. CDR1 and CDR2 (germline): SEHNR, FQNEAQ (reference sequence). This clonotype was found a few times. Its antigen is not identified. The cDNA had a unique molecular identifier and a template-switch universal primer site. MiXCR was run by TCRdb on the 5' RACE reads, yielding one entry per CDR3 protein. In the table there are about 550,000 distinct CDR3 sequences, 20% to 25% of which are singletons. The study's findings and limits: Monozygotic twin pairs showed more out-of-frame TCR alpha sharing than models estimated. Analyses based on zero insertions could be partly confounded by invariant MAIT and iNKT cells. Beta clonotypes that were abundant in cord blood contained fewer insertions, a pattern absent from memory repertoires.

Another study also made use of these data, one on yellow fever vaccine responses in identical twins.

The chain carries TRBV7-9 and TRBJ2-7; 7 bases fit TRBD1. The TCR sequence derives from a young woman in good health. The sample comprised CD4+ T cells sorted from blood. The CDR3 loop reads CASSVGQDPSYEQYF. The CDR3 coding sequence is TGTGCCAGCAGCGTAGGACAGGACCCCTCCTACGAGCAGTACTTC.